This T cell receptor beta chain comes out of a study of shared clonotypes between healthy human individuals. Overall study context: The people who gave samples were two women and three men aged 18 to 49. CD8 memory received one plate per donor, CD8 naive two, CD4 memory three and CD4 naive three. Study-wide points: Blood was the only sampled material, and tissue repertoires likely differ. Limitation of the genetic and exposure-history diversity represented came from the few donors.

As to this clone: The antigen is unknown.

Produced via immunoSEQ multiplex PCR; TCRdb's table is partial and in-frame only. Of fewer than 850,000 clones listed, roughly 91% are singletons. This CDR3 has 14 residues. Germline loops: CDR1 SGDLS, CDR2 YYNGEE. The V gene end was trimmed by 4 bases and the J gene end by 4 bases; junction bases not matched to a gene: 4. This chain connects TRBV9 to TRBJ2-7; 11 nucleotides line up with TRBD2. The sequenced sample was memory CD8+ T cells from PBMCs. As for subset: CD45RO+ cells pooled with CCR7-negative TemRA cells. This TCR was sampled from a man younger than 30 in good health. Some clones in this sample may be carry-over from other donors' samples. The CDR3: CASSRTSGSYEQYF. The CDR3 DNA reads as TGTGCCAGCAGCAGAACTAGCGGGAGTTACGAGCAGTACTTC.